Below, 24 T cell receptor beta chains from the same sample are listed, as sequenced in a study of T cell clonotyping in hematopoietic cell transplantation. TCRdb's table, derived via immunoSEQ multiplex PCR, lists solely in-frame clones and lacks some. The sample has some 30,000 clones, about 83% seen once. As for time point: recipient sample about 28 days before transplant, after cytoreduction. The material was peripheral blood mononuclear cells, obtained before stem cell transplant. These TCRs come from a woman aged 25 to 39 with chronic myeloid leukemia. Some clones in this sample may be carry-over from other donors' samples.

The chain employs TRBV7-8 and TRBJ2-7; tentative D call: TRBD1 (5 bases). The germline V and J ends were trimmed by 2 bases and 4 bases, with 9 bases remaining between them. Germline CDR1 and CDR2: SGHVS and FQNEAQ. This CDR3 is built from 13 residues. CDR3 in amino acids: CASSLYKGYEQYF. The CDR3 DNA sequence: TGTGCCAGCAGCTTATACAAGGGGTACGAGCAGTACTTC. Full variable domain (remainder filled in from reference TRBV7-8 and TRBJ2-7): GAGVSQSPRYKVAKRGQDVALRCDPISGHVSLFWYQQALGQGPEFLTYFQNEAQLDKSGLPSDRFFAERPEGSVSTLKIQRTQQEDSAVYLCASSLYKGYEQYFGPGTRLTVT.

The chain uses TRBV6-1 and TRBJ1-1; 8 nucleotides match TRBD1. The CDR3 totals 15 residues. From germline, CDR1 is MNHNS and CDR2 SASEGT. V dropped 3 bases and J dropped 10; count of bases not matched to a gene: 13. Written as DNA, the CDR3 is TGTGCCAGCAGTGACCAGGGGGCGGTAAATATAGGAGCTTTCTTT. Its protein is CASSDQGAVNIGAFF.

V and J are TRBV14 and TRBJ2-3; D is possibly TRBD1 (5 bases). Germline V lookup: CDR1 SGHDN, CDR2 FVKESK. The CDR3 spans 15 residues. V lost 1 base and J 1 base, leaving 9 bases between the germline ends. The CDR3 region has the DNA TGTGCCAGCAGCCAAGCCTGGGGCGGCACAGATACGCAGTATTTT. This sequence encodes CASSQAWGGTDTQYF.

This clone has more than one count but fewer than ten. The rearrangement uses TRBV4-1 and TRBJ2-5, with 9 nucleotides matching TRBD2. The J segment lost 5 bases and the V segment lost 6 bases, leaving 4 bases of the junction unmatched. The CDR3 is 13 amino acids. Per germline, CDR1 MGHRA and CDR2 YSYEKL. The CDR3 coding sequence is TGCGCCAGCAGTCGCGGGGGGGCGGAGACCCAGTACTTC. Amino acid sequence: CASSRGGAETQYF.

This clone was observed a few times. The V and J genes are TRBV27 and TRBJ1-6; tentative D call: TRBD1 (6 bases). V was cut by 9 bases and J by 10 bases, with 13 bases left in between. The CDR3 is 12 amino acids. CDR1 and CDR2 (germline): MNHEY, SMNVEV (reference sequence). CDR3 DNA sequence: TGTGCCAGTGGGTCAAGGGGGTCACCCCTCCACTTT. This gives the protein CASGSRGSPLHF.

The V and J genes are TRBV6-1 and TRBJ1-5, with 8 bases aligning to TRBD1. The CDR3 loop spans 14 amino acids. The J segment lost 4 bases and the V segment lost 4 bases, leaving 3 bases of the junction unmatched. From germline, CDR1 is MNHNS and CDR2 SASEGT. The CDR3 sequence: CASSVDRVNQPQHF. DNA of the CDR3: TGTGCCAGCAGTGTGGACAGGGTGAATCAGCCCCAGCATTTT.

V usage is TRBV9 and J usage is TRBJ1-2; D gene unclear. Between the trimmed V and J ends, which lost 4 bases and 4 bases, there was a span of 20 bases. This CDR3 spans 16 amino acids. Germline CDR1 reads SGDLS; CDR2 reads YYNGEE. The CDR3 sequence: CASSSNRRRRSYGYTF. The CDR3 DNA reads TGTGCCAGCAGCAGCAACCGGAGGAGGAGGAGCTATGGCTACACCTTC.

In DNA, the CDR3 is TGTGCCAGCAGTTGGCGGGACCAAGAGACCCAGTACTTC. This encodes CASSWRDQETQYF. This rearrangement joins TRBV25-1 to TRBJ2-5; a weak D match, TRBD2 (5 bases). Germline V gene data show CDR1 as MGHDK and CDR2 as SYGVNS. V gave up 5 bases and J gave up 0 bases, with 7 bases separating them. The CDR3 has 13 amino acids. Supplemented by reference TRBV25-1 and TRBJ2-5, the full variable domain reads EADIYQTPRYLVIGTGKKITLECSQTMGHDKMYWYQQDPGMELHLIHYSYGVNSTEKGDLSSESTVSRIRTEHFPLTLESARPSHTSQYLCASSWRDQETQYFGPGTRLLVL.

The rearrangement joins TRBV2 to TRBJ1-5; no reliable D call. CDR1 and CDR2 (germline): SNHLY, FYNNEI. The CDR3 is 18 amino acids. The germline V and J ends were trimmed by 7 bases and 0 bases, with 22 bases remaining between them. This CDR3 is CASTEKLAETYSNQPQHF. CDR3 coding DNA: TGTGCCAGCACCGAGAAACTCGCCGAAACTTATAGCAATCAGCCCCAGCATTTT.

This clone occurred a few times. This rearrangement joins TRBV28 to TRBJ2-5, with 8 bases lining up with TRBD2. The germline gives CDR1 MDHEN, CDR2 SYDVKM. The CDR3 extends over 13 amino acids. J gave up 4 bases and V 7 bases, and 5 bases lay outside the gene matches. The CDR3 sequence is CASTSGGGETQYF. As DNA, the CDR3 is TGTGCCAGCACCTCGGGAGGGGGAGAGACCCAGTACTTC.

The chain has TRBV2 and TRBJ2-2; D is perhaps TRBD2 (5 bases). Looked up from germline, CDR1 is SNHLY and CDR2 is FYNNEI. Trimming stripped 4 bases from V and 4 bases from J, with 10 bases between. The CDR3 contains 14 residues. Here the CDR3 reads CASSGSGLTGELFF. In DNA, the CDR3 is TGTGCCAGCAGTGGGAGCGGCCTCACCGGGGAGCTGTTTTTT.

This clone is a singleton in its sample. The chain employs TRBV25-1 and TRBJ1-2; D possibly corresponds to TRBD1 (6 bases). Deletions cut 5 bases from V and 7 bases from J, with 17 bases between. The germline gives CDR1 MGHDK, CDR2 SYGVNS. The CDR3 runs to 14 residues. CDR3 coding DNA: TGTGCCAGCAGTCCCAGGCAGGGGCGAGGTGGCTACACCTTC. Protein: CASSPRQGRGGYTF.

This chain joins TRBV29-1 and TRBJ2-7; the match to TRBD1 covers 7 bases. V was clipped by 7 bases and J by 0 bases; unmatched bases: 9. CDR1 is SQVTM and CDR2 is ANQGSEA in the germline V gene. The CDR3 contains 14 residues. CDR3 loop: CSATRQGISYEQYV. CDR3 coding DNA: TGCAGCGCCACCCGACAGGGCATCTCCTACGAGCAGTACGTC.

The chain uses TRBV7-2 and TRBJ1-5; D is unresolved. Germline values: CDR1 SGHTA, CDR2 FQGNSA. The CDR3 runs 14 residues. V was cut by 2 bases and J by 1 base, with 6 bases left in between. CDR3 in amino acids: CASSLSVSNQPQHF. The DNA for the CDR3 is TGTGCCAGCAGCTTATCCGTCAGCAATCAGCCCCAGCATTTT.

The V call is TRBV4-2, the J call TRBJ2-3; no reliable D call. The germline V and J ends were trimmed by 2 bases and 3 bases, with 6 bases remaining between them. The CDR3 is 13 amino acids. CDR1 LGHNA and CDR2 YNFKEQ come from the germline V gene. The CDR3 nucleotides read TGTGCCAGCAGCCAATTAGGAACAGATACGCAGTATTTT. This codes for CASSQLGTDTQYF.

The chain carries TRBV29-1 and TRBJ2-1, with D hard to call. Germline CDR1 is SQVTM and CDR2 is ANQGSEA. The germline V and J ends were trimmed by 7 bases and 6 bases, with 28 bases remaining between them. The CDR3 covers 17 residues. The CDR3 DNA is TGCAGCGCTTACTTAGACCGTAGGTCGGCAGTACTCAATGAGCAGTTCTTC. Protein sequence: CSAYLDRRSAVLNEQFF.

J is TRBJ2-7 and V is TRBV11-2, with no clear D. This CDR3 is 12 amino acids long. Germline CDR1 is SGHAT and CDR2 is FQNNGV. V lost 5 bases and J 4 bases, leaving 9 bases between the germline ends. The CDR3 region has the DNA TGTGCCAGCAGCCCACAAGGATACGAGCAGTACTTC. This translates into CASSPQGYEQYF.

The chain uses TRBV4-2 and TRBJ2-7, with D perhaps TRBD1 or TRBD2 (6 bases each). V was cut by 0 bases and J by 1 base, with 16 bases left in between. CDR3 size: 17 residues. Germline V CDR1 and CDR2: LGHNA, YNFKEQ. The CDR3 sequence is CASSQDRPGASSYEQYF. The CDR3 DNA sequence: TGTGCCAGCAGCCAAGATAGACCGGGGGCCAGTTCCTACGAGCAGTACTTC.

The rearrangement links TRBV4-3 to TRBJ1-2, with D maybe TRBD1 (5 bases). V was trimmed by 0 bases and J by 5 bases, leaving 13 bases between them. The CDR3 consists of 15 residues. Germline assignment: CDR1 LGHNA and CDR2 YSLEER. This CDR3 reads CASSQDREIRYGYTF. The DNA of the CDR3 is TGCGCCAGCAGCCAAGACAGGGAAATTAGATATGGCTACACCTTC.

V gene TRBV5-6 combines with J gene TRBJ2-7; 10 nucleotides line up with TRBD2. The CDR3 sequence is 16 residues long. CDR1 and CDR2 from the germline V gene are SGHDT and YYEEEE. The ends lost 0 bases at V and 4 bases at J; junction bases unmatched: 7. CDR3 residues: CASSLVGSAGGYEQYV. DNA for the CDR3: TGTGCCAGCAGCTTGGTCGGGTCAGCGGGGGGGTACGAGCAGTACGTC.

This clone was counted a single time. The CDR3 sequence is CASSYPPGGQNTEAFF. CDR3 bases: TGTGCCAGCAGTTACCCACCAGGGGGCCAGAACACTGAAGCTTTCTTT. The chain has TRBV6-5 and TRBJ1-1; 8 positions agree with TRBD1. V shed 2 bases, J shed 1 base, and the junction held 6 bases outside the gene matches. The CDR3 runs to 16 residues. Germline assignment: CDR1 MNHEY and CDR2 SVGAGI.

The CDR3 coding sequence is TGTGCCAGCAGTTACACAGGCGAGTCCTACGAGCAGTACTTC. Amino acids: CASSYTGESYEQYF. The chain recombines TRBV6-6 with TRBJ2-7; D is perhaps TRBD1 (5 bases). Looked up from germline, CDR1 is MNHNY and CDR2 is SVGAGI (reference sequence). The CDR3 is 14 amino acids. Deletions cut 2 bases from V and 1 base from J, with 9 bases between.

The rearrangement joins TRBV6-1 to TRBJ1-2, with a weak D call TRBD1 (6 bases). This CDR3 is built from 14 residues. The V gene lost 0 bases and the J gene lost 8 bases, with 13 bases spanning the gap. Germline loops: CDR1 MNHNS, CDR2 SASEGT. Written as DNA, the CDR3 is TGTGCCAGCAGTGAAGCGACAGGATCTAGGGGCTACACCTTC. Encoded protein: CASSEATGSRGYTF.

The J gene is TRBJ1-4, the V gene TRBV6-1; D gene ambiguous. Deletions cut 0 bases from V and 10 bases from J, with 15 bases between. Germline lookup yields CDR1 MNHNS and CDR2 SASEGT. This CDR3 has 15 residues. CDR3 coding DNA: TGTGCCAGCAGTGAAGCGTCGGGTTCGGGTCGAAAACTGTTTTTT. Amino acids: CASSEASGSGRKLFF.